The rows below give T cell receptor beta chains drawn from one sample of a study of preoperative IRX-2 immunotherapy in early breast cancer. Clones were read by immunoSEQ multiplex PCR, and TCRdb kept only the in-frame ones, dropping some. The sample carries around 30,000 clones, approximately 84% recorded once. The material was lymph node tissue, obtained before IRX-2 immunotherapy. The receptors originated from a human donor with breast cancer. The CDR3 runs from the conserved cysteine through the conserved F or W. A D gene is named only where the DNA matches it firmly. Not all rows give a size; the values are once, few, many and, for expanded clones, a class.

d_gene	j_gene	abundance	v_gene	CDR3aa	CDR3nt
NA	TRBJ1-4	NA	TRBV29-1	CSAGWGATNEKLFF	TGCAGCGCCGGATGGGGTGCCACTAATGAAAAACTGTTTTTT
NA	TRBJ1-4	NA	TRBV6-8	CASNPSQGNEKLFF	TGTGCCAGCAATCCCTCACAGGGTAATGAAAAACTGTTTTTT
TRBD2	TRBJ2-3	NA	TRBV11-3	CASSLDSGGLDTQYF	TGTGCCAGCAGCTTAGATAGCGGGGGTTTAGATACGCAGTATTTT
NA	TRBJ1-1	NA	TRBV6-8	CASSRGDLEAFF	TGTGCCAGCAGTCGGGGGGACCTTGAAGCTTTCTTT
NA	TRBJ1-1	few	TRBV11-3	CASSLLFANTEAFF	TGTGCCAGCAGCTTGTTGTTTGCGAACACTGAAGCTTTCTTT
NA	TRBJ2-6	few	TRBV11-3	CASSLAVSGANVLTF	TGTGCCAGCAGCTTGGCGGTCTCTGGGGCCAACGTCCTGACTTTC
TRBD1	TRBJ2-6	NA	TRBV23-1	CASSSNTKGQGRTGANVLTF	TGCGCCAGCAGCTCTAACACTAAGGGACAGGGGCGAACTGGGGCCAACGTCCTGACTTTC
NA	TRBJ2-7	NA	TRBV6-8	CAISVKPSSGHLNPIF	TGTGCCATCAGTGTCAAGCCCAGCTCGGGACACCTCAATCCCATCTTC
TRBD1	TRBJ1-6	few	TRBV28	CASRRAPGQPDSPLHF	TGTGCCAGCAGGAGGGCGCCGGGACAGCCTGATTCACCCCTCCACTTT
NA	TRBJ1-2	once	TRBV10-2	CASSPWEGAAYGYTF	TGCGCCAGCAGCCCCTGGGAGGGAGCAGCTTATGGCTACACCTTC
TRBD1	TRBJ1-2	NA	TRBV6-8	CAISRDREYGYTF	TGTGCCATCAGCCGGGACAGGGAATATGGCTACACCTTC
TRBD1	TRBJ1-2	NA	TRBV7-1	CASSYGTGIAHHLNYGYTF	TGTGCCAGCAGCTACGGGACAGGGATCGCACATCACCTCAACTATGGCTACACCTTC
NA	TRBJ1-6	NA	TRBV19	CASSPLQGLLNSPLHF	TGTGCCAGTAGTCCCCTGCAGGGACTACTTAATTCACCCCTCCACTTT
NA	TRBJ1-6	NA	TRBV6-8	CASSPGQSGPLHF	TGTGCCAGCAGTCCCGGACAGTCGGGACCCCTCCACTTT
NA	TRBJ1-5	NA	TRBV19	CASSISPMGSNQPQHF	TGTGCCAGTAGTATATCCCCCATGGGGAGCAATCAGCCCCAGCATTTT
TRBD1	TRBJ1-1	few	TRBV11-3	CASSPQGRRNTEAFF	TGTGCCAGCAGCCCACAGGGGCGGAGGAACACTGAAGCTTTCTTT
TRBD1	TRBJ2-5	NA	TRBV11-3	CASRTRGTGGGETQYF	TGTGCCAGCAGGACCAGGGGAACAGGGGGCGGAGAGACCCAGTACTTC
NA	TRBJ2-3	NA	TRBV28	CASSSPFLRGRYTDTQYF	TGTGCCAGCAGTTCCCCCTTTTTGCGGGGACGTTACACAGATACGCAGTATTTT
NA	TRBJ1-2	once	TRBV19	CASSMDTGGGYTF	TGTGCCAGTAGTATGGACACCGGGGGAGGCTACACCTTC
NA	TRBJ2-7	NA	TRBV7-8	CASSFSRGYEQYF	TGTGCCAGCAGTTTTTCACGGGGCTACGAGCAGTACTTC
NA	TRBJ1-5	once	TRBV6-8	CASSYAGDFGEQPQHF	TGTGCCAGCAGTTACGCAGGGGATTTCGGTGAACAGCCCCAGCATTTT
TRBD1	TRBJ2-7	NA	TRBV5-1	CASSLGTGVHEQYF	TGCGCCAGCAGCTTAGGGACAGGGGTCCACGAGCAGTACTTC
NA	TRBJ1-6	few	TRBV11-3	CASSPGLAYNSPLHF	TGTGCCAGCAGCCCAGGACTGGCATATAATTCACCCCTCCACTTT
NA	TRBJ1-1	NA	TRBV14	CASSSPRGSTEAFF	TGTGCCAGCAGTTCCCCAAGGGGTAGCACTGAAGCTTTCTTT
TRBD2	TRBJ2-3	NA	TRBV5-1	CASSTLTSGGTDTQYF	TGCGCCAGCAGCACCTTGACTAGCGGGGGTACAGATACGCAGTATTTT
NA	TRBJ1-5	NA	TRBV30	CAWKRQRGRRGPQHF	TGTGCCTGGAAAAGGCAGAGAGGACGTAGGGGGCCCCAGCATTTT
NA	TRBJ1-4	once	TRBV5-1	CASSLGPARAEEKLFF	TGCGCCAGCAGCTTGGGCCCGGCCAGGGCAGAAGAAAAACTGTTTTTT
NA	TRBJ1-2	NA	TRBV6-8	CATTRGENYGYTF	TGTGCCACCACCCGGGGCGAGAACTATGGCTACACCTTC